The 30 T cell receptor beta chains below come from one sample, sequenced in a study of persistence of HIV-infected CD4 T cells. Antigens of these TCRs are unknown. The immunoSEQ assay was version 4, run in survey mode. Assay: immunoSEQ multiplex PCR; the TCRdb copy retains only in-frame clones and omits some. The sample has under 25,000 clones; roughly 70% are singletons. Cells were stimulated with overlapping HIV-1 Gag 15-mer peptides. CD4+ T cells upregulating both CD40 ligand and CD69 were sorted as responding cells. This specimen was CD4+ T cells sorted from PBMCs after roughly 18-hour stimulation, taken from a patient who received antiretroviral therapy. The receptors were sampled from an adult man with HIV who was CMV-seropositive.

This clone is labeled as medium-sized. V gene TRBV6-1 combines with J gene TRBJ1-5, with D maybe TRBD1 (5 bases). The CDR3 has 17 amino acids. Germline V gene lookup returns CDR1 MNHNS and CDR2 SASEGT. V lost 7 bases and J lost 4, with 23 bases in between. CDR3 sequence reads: CASTEAWEGTGNQPQHF. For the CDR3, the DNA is TGTGCCAGCACCGAAGCGTGGGAGGGGACGGGGAATCAGCCCCAGCATTTT.

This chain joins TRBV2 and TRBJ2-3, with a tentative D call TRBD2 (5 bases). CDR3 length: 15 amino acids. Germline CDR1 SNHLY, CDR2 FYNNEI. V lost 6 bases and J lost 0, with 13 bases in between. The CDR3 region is CASRVDGGSTDTQYF. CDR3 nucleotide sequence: TGTGCCAGCAGAGTGGACGGAGGAAGCACAGATACGCAGTATTTT.

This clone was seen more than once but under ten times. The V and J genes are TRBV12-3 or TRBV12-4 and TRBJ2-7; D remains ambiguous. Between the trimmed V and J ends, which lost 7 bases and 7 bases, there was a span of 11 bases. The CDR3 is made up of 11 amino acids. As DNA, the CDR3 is TGTGCCAGCATGGCGGTAGGGGAGCAGTACTTC. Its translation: CASMAVGEQYF.

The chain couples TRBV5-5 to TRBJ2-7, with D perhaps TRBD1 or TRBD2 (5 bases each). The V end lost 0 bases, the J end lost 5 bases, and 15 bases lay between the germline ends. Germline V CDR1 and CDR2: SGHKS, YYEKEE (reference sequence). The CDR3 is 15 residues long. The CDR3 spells CASSLVRGPGNEQYF. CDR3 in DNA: TGTGCCAGCAGCTTGGTACGGGGCCCGGGGAACGAGCAGTACTTC.

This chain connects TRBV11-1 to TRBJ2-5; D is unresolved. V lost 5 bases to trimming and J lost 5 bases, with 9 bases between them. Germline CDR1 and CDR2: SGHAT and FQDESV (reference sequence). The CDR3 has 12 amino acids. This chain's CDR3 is CASSHQAETQYF. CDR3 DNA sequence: TGTGCCAGCAGCCACCAAGCGGAGACCCAGTACTTC.

CDR3 region: CSASLGTAYEQYF. The CDR3 DNA reads as TGCAGCGCATCTTTAGGGACAGCCTACGAGCAGTACTTC. This sequence joins TRBV29-1 and TRBJ2-7; TRBD1 matches at 7 bases. Germline V CDR1 and CDR2: SQVTM, ANQGSEA. CDR3 length equals 13 residues. After removal of 7 bases from V and 2 bases from J, the junction contained 8 bases not matched to a gene.

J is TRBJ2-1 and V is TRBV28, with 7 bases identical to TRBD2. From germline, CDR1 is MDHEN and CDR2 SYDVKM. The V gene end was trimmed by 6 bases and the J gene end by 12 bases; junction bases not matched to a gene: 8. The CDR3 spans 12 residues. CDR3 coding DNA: TGTGCCAGCAGGCTTCCGGGAGGCGCGCAGTTCTTC. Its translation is CASRLPGGAQFF.

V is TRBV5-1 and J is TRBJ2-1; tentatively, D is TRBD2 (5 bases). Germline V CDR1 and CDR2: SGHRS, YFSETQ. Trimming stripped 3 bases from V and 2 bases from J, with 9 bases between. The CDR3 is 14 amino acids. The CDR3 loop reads CASSWLGTYNEQFF. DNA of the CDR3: TGCGCCAGCAGCTGGCTCGGGACCTACAATGAGCAGTTCTTC. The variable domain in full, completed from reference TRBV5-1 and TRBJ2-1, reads KAGVTQTPRYLIKTRGQQVTLSCSPISGHRSVSWYQQTPGQGLQFLFEYFSETQRNKGNFPGRFSGRQFSNSRSEMNVSTLELGDSALYLCASSWLGTYNEQFFGPGTRLTVL.

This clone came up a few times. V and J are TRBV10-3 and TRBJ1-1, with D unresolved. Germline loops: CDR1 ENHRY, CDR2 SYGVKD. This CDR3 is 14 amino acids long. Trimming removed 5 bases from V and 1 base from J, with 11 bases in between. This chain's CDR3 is CAISSAGRNTEAFF. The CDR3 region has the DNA TGTGCCATCAGTTCGGCGGGGAGGAACACTGAAGCTTTCTTT.

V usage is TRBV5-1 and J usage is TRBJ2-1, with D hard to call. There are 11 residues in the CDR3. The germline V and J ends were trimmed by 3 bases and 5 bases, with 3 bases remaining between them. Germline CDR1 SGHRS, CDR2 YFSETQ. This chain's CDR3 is CASSSNNEQFF. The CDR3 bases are TGCGCCAGCAGCTCTAACAATGAGCAGTTCTTC.

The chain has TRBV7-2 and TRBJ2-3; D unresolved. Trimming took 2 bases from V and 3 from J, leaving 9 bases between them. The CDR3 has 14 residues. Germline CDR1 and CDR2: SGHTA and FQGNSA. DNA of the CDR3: TGTGCCAGCAGCTTATCGGCTCGGACAGATACGCAGTATTTT. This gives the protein CASSLSARTDTQYF.

The CDR3 is CASSYLGGGSPLHF. DNA for the CDR3: TGTGCCAGCAGTTACTTGGGAGGGGGTTCACCCCTCCACTTT. This chain joins TRBV6-5 and TRBJ1-6; maybe TRBD1 (6 bases). Trimming removed 1 base at V and 9 bases at J, with 10 bases between. The CDR3 runs to 14 residues. CDR1 and CDR2 (germline): MNHEY, SVGAGI.

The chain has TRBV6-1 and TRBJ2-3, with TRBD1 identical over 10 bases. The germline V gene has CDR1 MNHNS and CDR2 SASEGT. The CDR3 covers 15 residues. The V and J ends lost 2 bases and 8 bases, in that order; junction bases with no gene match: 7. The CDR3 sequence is CASSEKGQGLGTQYF. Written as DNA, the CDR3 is TGTGCCAGCAGTGAAAAGGGACAGGGGCTGGGTACGCAGTATTTT.

The CDR3 DNA reads TGTGCCAGCAGCGGTGGAGCTACCAGAGGGTCTTCCCATAATTCACCCCTCCACTTT. It encodes CASSGGATRGSSHNSPLHF. The J gene is TRBJ1-6, the V gene TRBV5-4; D remains ambiguous. V lost 4 bases to trimming and J lost 5 bases, with 25 bases between them. The CDR3 is made up of 19 amino acids. Germline CDR1 and CDR2: SGHNT and YYREEE (reference sequence).

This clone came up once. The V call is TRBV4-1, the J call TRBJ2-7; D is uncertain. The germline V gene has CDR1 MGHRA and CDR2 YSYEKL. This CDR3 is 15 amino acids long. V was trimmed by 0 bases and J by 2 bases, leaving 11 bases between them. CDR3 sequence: CASSQDRTITYEQYF. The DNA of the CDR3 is TGCGCCAGCAGCCAAGATCGGACGATAACCTACGAGCAGTACTTC.

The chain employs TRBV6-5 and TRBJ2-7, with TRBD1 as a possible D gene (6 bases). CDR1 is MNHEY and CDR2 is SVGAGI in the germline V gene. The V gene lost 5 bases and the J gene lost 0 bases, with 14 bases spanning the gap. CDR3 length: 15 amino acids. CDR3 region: CASSTTGPISYEQYF. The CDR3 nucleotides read TGTGCCAGCAGTACGACAGGACCAATCTCCTACGAGCAGTACTTC.

CDR3 sequence (DNA): TGTGCCACCCCACAGGGACTGGGCTCCTACAATGAGCAGTTCTTC. This codes for CATPQGLGSYNEQFF. V is TRBV7-9 and J is TRBJ2-1; possibly TRBD1 or TRBD2 for D (6 bases each). Per germline, CDR1 SEHNR and CDR2 FQNEAQ (reference sequence). This CDR3 is built from 15 residues. V lost 10 bases to trimming and J lost 0 bases, with 16 bases between them.

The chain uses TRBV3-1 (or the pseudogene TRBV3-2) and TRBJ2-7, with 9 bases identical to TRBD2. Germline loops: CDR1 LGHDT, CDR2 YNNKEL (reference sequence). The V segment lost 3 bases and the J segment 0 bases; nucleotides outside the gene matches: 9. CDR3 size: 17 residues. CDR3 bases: TGTGCCAGCAGCCACCATTCCCTAGCGGGGACCTCCTACGAGCAGTACTTC. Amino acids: CASSHHSLAGTSYEQYF.

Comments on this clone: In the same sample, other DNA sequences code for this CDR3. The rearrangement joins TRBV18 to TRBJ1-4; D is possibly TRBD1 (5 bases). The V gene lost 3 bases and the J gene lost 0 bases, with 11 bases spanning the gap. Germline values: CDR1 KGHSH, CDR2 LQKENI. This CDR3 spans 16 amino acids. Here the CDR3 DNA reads TGTGCCAGCTCACCGACGGGACCCGCAACTAATGAAAAACTGTTTTTT. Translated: CASSPTGPATNEKLFF.

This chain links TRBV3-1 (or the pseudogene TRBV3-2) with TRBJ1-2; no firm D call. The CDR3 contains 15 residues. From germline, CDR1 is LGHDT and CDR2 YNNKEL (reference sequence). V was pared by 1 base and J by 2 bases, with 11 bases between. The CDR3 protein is CASSQGSYVNYGYTF. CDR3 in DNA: TGTGCCAGCAGCCAAGGGTCCTACGTAAACTATGGCTACACCTTC.

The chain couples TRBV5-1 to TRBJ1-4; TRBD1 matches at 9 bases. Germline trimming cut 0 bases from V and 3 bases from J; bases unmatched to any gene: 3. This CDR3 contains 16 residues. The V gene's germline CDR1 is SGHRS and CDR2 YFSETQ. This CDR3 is CASSLGQGGANEKLFF. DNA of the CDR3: TGCGCCAGCAGCTTGGGACAGGGGGGAGCTAATGAAAAACTGTTTTTT. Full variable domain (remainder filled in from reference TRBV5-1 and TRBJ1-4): KAGVTQTPRYLIKTRGQQVTLSCSPISGHRSVSWYQQTPGQGLQFLFEYFSETQRNKGNFPGRFSGRQFSNSRSEMNVSTLELGDSALYLCASSLGQGGANEKLFFGSGTQLSVL.

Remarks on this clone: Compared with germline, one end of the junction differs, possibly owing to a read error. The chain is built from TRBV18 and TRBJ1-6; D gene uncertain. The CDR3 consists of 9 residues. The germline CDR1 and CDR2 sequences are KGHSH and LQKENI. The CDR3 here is CASSPVRVF. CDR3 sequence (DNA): TGTGCCAGCTCACCAGTCCGGGTCTTT. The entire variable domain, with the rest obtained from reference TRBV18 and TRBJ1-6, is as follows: NAGVMQNPRHLVRRRGQEARLRCSPMKGHSHVYWYRQLPEEGLKFMVYLQKENIIDESGMPKERFSAEFPKEGPSILRIQQVVRGDSAAYFCASSPVRVFGNGTRLTVT.

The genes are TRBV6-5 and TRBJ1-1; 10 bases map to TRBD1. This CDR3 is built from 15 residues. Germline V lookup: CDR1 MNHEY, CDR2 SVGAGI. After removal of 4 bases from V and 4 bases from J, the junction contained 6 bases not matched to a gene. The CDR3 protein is CASSLTGGVGTEAFF. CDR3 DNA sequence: TGTGCCAGCAGTTTGACAGGGGGCGTTGGCACTGAAGCTTTCTTT.

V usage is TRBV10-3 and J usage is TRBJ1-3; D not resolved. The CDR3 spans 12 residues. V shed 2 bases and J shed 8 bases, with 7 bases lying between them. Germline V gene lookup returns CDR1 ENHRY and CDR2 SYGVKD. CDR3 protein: CAISERLDTIYF. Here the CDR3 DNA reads TGTGCCATCAGTGAGAGACTAGACACCATATATTTT.

In DNA form, the CDR3 reads TGTGCCAGCAGCCATCCCCAGGGCTTATTCACAGATACGCAGTATTTT. Its protein product is CASSHPQGLFTDTQYF. The chain employs TRBV4-2 and TRBJ2-3; the D gene is possibly TRBD1 (5 bases). Trimming pared 3 bases from V and 2 bases from J, leaving 15 bases between. This CDR3 has 16 residues. Germline lookup yields CDR1 LGHNA and CDR2 YNFKEQ.

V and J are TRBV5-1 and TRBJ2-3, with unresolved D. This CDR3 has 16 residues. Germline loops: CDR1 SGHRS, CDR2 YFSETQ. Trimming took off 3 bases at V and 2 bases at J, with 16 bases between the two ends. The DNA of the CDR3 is TGCGCCAGCAGCTCTGGCACTCAGACCACCACAGATACGCAGTATTTT. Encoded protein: CASSSGTQTTTDTQYF.

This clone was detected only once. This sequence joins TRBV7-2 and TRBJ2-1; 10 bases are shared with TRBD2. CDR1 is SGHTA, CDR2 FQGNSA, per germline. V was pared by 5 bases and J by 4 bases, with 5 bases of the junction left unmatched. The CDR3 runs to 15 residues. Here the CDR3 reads CASSLSGGTYNEQFF. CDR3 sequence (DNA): TGTGCCAGCAGCCTTAGCGGGGGGACTTACAATGAGCAGTTCTTC.

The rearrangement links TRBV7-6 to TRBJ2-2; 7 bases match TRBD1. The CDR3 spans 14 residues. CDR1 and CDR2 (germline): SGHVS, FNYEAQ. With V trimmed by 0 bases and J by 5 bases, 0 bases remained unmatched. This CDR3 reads CASSLADRTGELFF. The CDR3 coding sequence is TGTGCCAGCAGCTTAGCGGACAGGACCGGGGAGCTGTTTTTT. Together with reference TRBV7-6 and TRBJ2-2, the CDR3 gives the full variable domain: GAGVSQSPRYKVTKRGQDVALRCDPISGHVSLYWYRQALGQGPEFLTYFNYEAQQDKSGLPNDRFSAERPEGSISTLTIQRTEQRDSAMYRCASSLADRTGELFFGEGSRLTVL.

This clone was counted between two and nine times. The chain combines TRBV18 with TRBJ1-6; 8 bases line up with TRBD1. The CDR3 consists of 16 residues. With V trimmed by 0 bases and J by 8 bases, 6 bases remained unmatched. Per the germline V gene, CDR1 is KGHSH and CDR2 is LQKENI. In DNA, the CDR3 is TGTGCCAGCTCACCACCTAGACAGGGGTCGGATTCACCCCTCCACTTT. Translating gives CASSPPRQGSDSPLHF. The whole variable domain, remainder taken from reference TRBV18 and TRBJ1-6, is NAGVMQNPRHLVRRRGQEARLRCSPMKGHSHVYWYRQLPEEGLKFMVYLQKENIIDESGMPKERFSAEFPKEGPSILRIQQVVRGDSAAYFCASSPPRQGSDSPLHFGNGTRLTVT.

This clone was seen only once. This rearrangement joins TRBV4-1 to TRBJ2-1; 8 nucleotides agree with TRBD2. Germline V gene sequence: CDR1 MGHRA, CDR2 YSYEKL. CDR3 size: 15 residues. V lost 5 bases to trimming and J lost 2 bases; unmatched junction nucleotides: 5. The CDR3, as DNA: TGCGCCAGCAGCGGGGAGCGGGGGACCTACAATGAGCAGTTCTTC. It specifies CASSGERGTYNEQFF.